This T cell receptor (beta chain) was obtained from a study of T cells in Graves' hyperthyroidism and ophthalmopathy. From RNA transcripts, TCR beta CDR3 regions were amplified. The primer set for the first-round RT-PCR of the TCR CDR3 was HTBI. TCRdb used MiXCR to reprocess the multiplex PCR reads, holding one entry per CDR3 protein. The sample lists around 360,000 distinct CDR3 sequences; over 12% were seen once. Ophthalmopathy cases scored 3 or more on the Clinical Activity Score and 4 or more on NOSPECS grade, with duration below 3 months. Fresh 10 ml peripheral blood yielded PBMCs. This clonotype occurred many times. The target antigen is unknown. Overall study results and limits: Blood also showed most of the thyroid clonotypes that were expanded above 0.001. The model forecast ophthalmopathy, anticipating it by a median roughly 6.5 months before onset.

The TCR comes from an older woman with Graves' ophthalmopathy. Sequencing was performed on blood.

The CDR3 is CASSLSGGPVPTDTQYF. Written as DNA, the CDR3 is TGTGCCAGCAGCTTAAGTGGGGGTCCGGTACCCACAGATACGCAGTATTTT. V usage is TRBV7-8 and J usage is TRBJ2-3; the D gene could be TRBD1 or TRBD2 (5 bases each). Trimming took off 2 bases at V and 2 bases at J, with 17 bases between the two ends. CDR1 is SGHVS and CDR2 is FQNEAQ in the germline V gene. CDR3 length equals 17 residues.